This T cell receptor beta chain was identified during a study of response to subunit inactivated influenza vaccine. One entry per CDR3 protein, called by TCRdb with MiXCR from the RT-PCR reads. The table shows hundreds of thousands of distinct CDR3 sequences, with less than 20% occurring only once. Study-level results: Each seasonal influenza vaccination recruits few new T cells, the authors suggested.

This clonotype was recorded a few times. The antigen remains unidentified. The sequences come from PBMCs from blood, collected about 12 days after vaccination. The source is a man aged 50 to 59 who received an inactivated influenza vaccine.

The CDR3 DNA reads as TGTGCCAGCTCACCAGCAGACCGTGAAGCTTTCTTT. It is translated as CASSPADREAFF. The chain recombines TRBV18 with TRBJ1-1; D not resolved. V lost 2 bases to trimming and J lost 7 bases, with 8 bases between them. Germline V gene data show CDR1 as KGHSH and CDR2 as LQKENI. The CDR3 contains 12 residues.